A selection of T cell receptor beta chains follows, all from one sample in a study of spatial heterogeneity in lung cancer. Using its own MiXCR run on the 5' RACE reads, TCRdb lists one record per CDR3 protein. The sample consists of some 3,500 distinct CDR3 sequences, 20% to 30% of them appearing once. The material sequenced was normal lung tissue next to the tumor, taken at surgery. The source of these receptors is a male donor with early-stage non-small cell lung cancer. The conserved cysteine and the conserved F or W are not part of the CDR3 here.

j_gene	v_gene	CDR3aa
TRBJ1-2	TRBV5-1	ASSRASNYGYT
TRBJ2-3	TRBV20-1	SASEQSADTQY
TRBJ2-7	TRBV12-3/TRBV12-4	ASSWRGSAGEQY
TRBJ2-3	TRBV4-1	ASSLRTDSTDTQY
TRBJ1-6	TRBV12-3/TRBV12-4	ASSLRGENSPLH
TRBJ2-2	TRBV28	ASGSSSGAGTGELF
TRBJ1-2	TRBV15	ATSRAGRDTAQGYT
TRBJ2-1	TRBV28	ASRPLAGGPGEQF
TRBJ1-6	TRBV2	ASSEMGNNSPLH
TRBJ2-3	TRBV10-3	AGRSEPGTDTQY
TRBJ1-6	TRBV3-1	ASSRDSLQGAPLH
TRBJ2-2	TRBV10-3	AAGQGRETGELF
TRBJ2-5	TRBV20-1	SARGGETQY
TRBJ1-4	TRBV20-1	SAREGGGREKLF
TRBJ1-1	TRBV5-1	ASSLERNTEAF
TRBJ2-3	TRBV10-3	AIGKGLAYTDTQY
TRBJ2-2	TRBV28	ASLIRMNTGELF
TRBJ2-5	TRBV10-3	AISRTGQETQY
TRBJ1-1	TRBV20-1	SAKWALRGTEAF
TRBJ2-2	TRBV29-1	SVEKGTGVWGTGELF
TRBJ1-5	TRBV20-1	SASNPTQH
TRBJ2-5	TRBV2	ASSGGVVETQY
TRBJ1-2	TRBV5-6	ASSLGQPYGYT
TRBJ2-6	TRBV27	ASSLGGTGANVLT
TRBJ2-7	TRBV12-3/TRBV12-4	ASRSTGQGAYEQY
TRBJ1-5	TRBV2	ASRAGEVEPQH
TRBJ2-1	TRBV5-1	ASSLVTVGNEQF
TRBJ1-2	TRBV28	ASSLGVGDGYT
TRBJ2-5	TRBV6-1	ASSDTELAGWTQY
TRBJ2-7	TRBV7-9	ASSMSGFVSYEQY
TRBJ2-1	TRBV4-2	ASSQELSSYNEQF